Sequencing of this T cell receptor (beta chain) was carried out in a study of blood T cell repertoires in COVID-19. This CDR3 is 13 amino acids long. Germline V gene data show CDR1 as SNHLY and CDR2 as FYNNEI. The J segment lost 7 bases and the V segment lost 7 bases, leaving 7 bases of the junction unmatched. Using immunoSEQ multiplex PCR, the repertoire was profiled, and TCRdb retains in-frame clones only, with some absent. The sample gives roughly 140,000 clones, 75% to 85% of which show up once; roughly 3.9% is in the top ten. V is TRBV2 and J is TRBJ2-1; 7 bases agree with TRBD2. Sequencing was carried out using peripheral blood. This receptor was identified in a woman of 80 years or more with acute or convalescent COVID-19. DNA for the CDR3: TGTGCCAGCACTACCTGGGGGGGGAATGAGCAGTTCTTC. Encoded protein: CASTTWGGNEQFF. The full variable domain, in which reference TRBV2 and TRBJ2-1 provide the parts outside the CDR3, is EPEVTQTPSHQVTQMGQEVILRCVPISNHLYFYWYRQILGQKVEFLVSFYNNEISEKSEIFDDQFSVERPDGSNFTLKIRSTKLEDSAMYFCASTTWGGNEQFFGPGTRLTVL.